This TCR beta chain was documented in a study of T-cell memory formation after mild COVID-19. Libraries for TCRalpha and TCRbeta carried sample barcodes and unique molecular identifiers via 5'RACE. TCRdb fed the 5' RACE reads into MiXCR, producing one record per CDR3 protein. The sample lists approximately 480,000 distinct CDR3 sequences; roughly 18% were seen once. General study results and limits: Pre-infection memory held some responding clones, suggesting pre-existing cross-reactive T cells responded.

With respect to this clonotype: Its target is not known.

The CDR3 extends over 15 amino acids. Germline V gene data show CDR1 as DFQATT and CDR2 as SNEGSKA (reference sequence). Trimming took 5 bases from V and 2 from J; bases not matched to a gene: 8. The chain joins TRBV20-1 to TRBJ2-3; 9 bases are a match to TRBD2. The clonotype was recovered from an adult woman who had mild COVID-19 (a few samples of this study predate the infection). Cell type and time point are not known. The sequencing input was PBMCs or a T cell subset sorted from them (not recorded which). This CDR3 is CSAVTSGSPTDTQYF. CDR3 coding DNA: TGCAGTGCTGTAACTAGCGGGTCCCCCACAGATACGCAGTATTTT.